The 12 T cell receptor beta chains below come from one sample, sequenced in a study of OX40 agonist ivuxolimab in advanced cancers. Libraries came from the immunoSEQ multiplex PCR assay. TCRdb took over this immuneACCESS table, retaining in-frame rearrangements with V and J assigned. Such tables are incomplete; in checked studies, under half of the missing clones stem from an unresolved V gene, and the remainder is unexplained. For this sample there are 40,000 to 45,000 clones; 70% to 90% appear just once. The top ten clones comprise about 12% of the sample. Source: CD4+ or CD8+ T cells sorted from blood, taken in a trial of the OX40 agonist ivuxolimab. The receptors stem from an adult with an advanced solid tumor such as melanoma, head and neck, liver or kidney cancer.

V usage is TRBV19 and J usage is TRBJ2-5, with D hard to call. The DNA end lines up better with TRBJ2-7; the J call may be wrong. From germline, CDR1 is LNHDA and CDR2 SQIVND (reference sequence). This CDR3 is 13 amino acids long. The CDR3 nucleotides are TGTGCCAGTAGTGCCGGGCTATCCTACGAGCAGTACTTC. This encodes CASSAGLSYEQYF.

CDR3 region: CASSPGSTNQPQHF. CDR3 coding DNA: TGTGCCAGCAGCCCCGGGTCAACCAATCAGCCCCAGCATTTT. V usage is TRBV9 and J usage is TRBJ1-5, with unresolved D. CDR3 length: 14 residues. The V gene lost 4 bases and the J gene lost 3 bases, with 11 bases spanning the gap. Per the germline V gene, CDR1 is SGDLS and CDR2 is YYNGEE. The complete variable domain, with remaining parts taken from reference TRBV9 and TRBJ1-5, reads DSGVTQTPKHLITATGQRVTLRCSPRSGDLSVYWYQQSLDQGLQFLIQYYNGEERAKGNILERFSAQQFPDLHSELNLSSLELGDSALYFCASSPGSTNQPQHFGDGTRLSIL.

This clone was picked up a small number of times. The chain uses TRBV7-8 and TRBJ2-1, with 7 bases that match TRBD2. J gave up 9 bases and V 2 bases, and 1 base lay outside the gene matches. The CDR3 has 12 residues. Germline V gives CDR1 SGHVS, CDR2 FQNEAQ. The CDR3 spells CASSLSGGEQFF. CDR3 in DNA: TGTGCCAGCAGCTTATCGGGAGGTGAGCAGTTCTTC.

The chain links TRBV27 to TRBJ1-4; D is undetermined. The germline V and J ends were trimmed by 5 bases and 4 bases, with 2 bases remaining between them. The CDR3 loop spans 11 amino acids. The germline V gene encodes CDR1 MNHEY and CDR2 SMNVEV (reference sequence). Here the CDR3 reads CASSNNEKLFF. The DNA of the CDR3 is TGTGCCAGCAGTAATAATGAAAAACTGTTTTTT.

This chain connects TRBV4-2 to TRBJ1-1; tentative D call: TRBD1 (6 bases). V was trimmed by 0 bases and J by 5 bases, leaving 10 bases between them. The CDR3 runs 14 residues. Germline loops: CDR1 LGHNA, CDR2 YNFKEQ. The CDR3 sequence: CASSQDERGTEAFF. CDR3 in DNA: TGTGCCAGCAGCCAAGATGAAAGGGGGACTGAAGCTTTCTTT.

The rearrangement uses TRBV19 and TRBJ2-2; D not resolved. The CDR3 is 12 residues long. Germline CDR1 reads LNHDA; CDR2 reads SQIVND (reference sequence). The germline V and J ends were trimmed by 5 bases and 5 bases, with 6 bases remaining between them. The CDR3 sequence: CASSVGTGELFF. CDR3 DNA: TGTGCCAGTAGTGTTGGAACCGGGGAGCTGTTTTTT. Complete variable domain (other parts from reference TRBV19 and TRBJ2-2): DGGITQSPKYLFRKEGQNVTLSCEQNLNHDAMYWYRQDPGQGLRLIYYSQIVNDFQKGDIAEGYSVSREKKESFPLTVTSAQKNPTAFYLCASSVGTGELFFGEGSRLTVL.

The V and J genes are TRBV27 and TRBJ2-1; D call uncertain. The V gene lost 3 bases and the J gene lost 6 bases, with 9 bases spanning the gap. The germline V gene has CDR1 MNHEY and CDR2 SMNVEV (reference sequence). The CDR3 contains 13 residues. CDR3 DNA sequence: TGTGCCAGCAGTTTTGGAAGACTCAATGAGCAGTTCTTC. Translation: CASSFGRLNEQFF.

This rearrangement joins TRBV5-3 to TRBJ1-1, with D unclear. TRBV5-3 is designated an ORF whose function remains uncertain. The CDR3 is 12 amino acids. V was pared by 4 bases and J by 11 bases, with 15 bases between. The CDR3 protein is CARSLISTLAFF. The CDR3 DNA reads TGTGCCAGAAGCCTAATATCGACACTGGCTTTCTTT.

This clone was detected only a few times. This chain links TRBV4-3 with TRBJ2-1; D possibly corresponds to TRBD2 (5 bases). Germline lookup yields CDR1 LGHNA and CDR2 YSLEER. Trimming cost V 0 bases and J 9 bases, with 9 bases left between them. This CDR3 is built from 13 residues. Here the CDR3 DNA reads TGCGCCAGCAGCCAAGACAGCGGCGGTGAGCAGTTCTTC. Protein sequence: CASSQDSGGEQFF.

The rearrangement uses TRBV27 and TRBJ2-5; D is possibly TRBD1 (6 bases). V was shortened by 5 bases and J by 0 bases, with 10 bases between the two germline ends. The CDR3 is 14 amino acids. Germline loops: CDR1 MNHEY, CDR2 SMNVEV (reference sequence). The CDR3 DNA follows: TGTGCCAGCAGTGACAGGCAGTACCAAGAGACCCAGTACTTC. It translates to CASSDRQYQETQYF.

V usage is TRBV28 and J usage is TRBJ2-7, with 7 bases aligning to TRBD1. In germline, CDR1 is MDHEN, CDR2 SYDVKM. The CDR3 runs 16 residues. With V trimmed by 2 bases and J by 3 bases, 10 bases remained unmatched. DNA of the CDR3: TGTGCCAGCAGTTTAACAGGGGCCCTATCGGTCTACGAGCAGTACTTC. Translation: CASSLTGALSVYEQYF.

The chain recombines TRBV6-5 with TRBJ1-3; D unresolved. This CDR3 contains 15 residues. Trimming removed 5 bases at V and 0 bases at J, with 11 bases between. CDR1 and CDR2 (germline): MNHEY, SVGAGI. This chain's CDR3 is CASSASPASGNTIYF. The CDR3 nucleotides are TGTGCCAGCAGTGCGTCTCCCGCCTCTGGAAACACCATATATTTT.